What follows are 10 T cell receptor beta chains derived from one specimen sequenced in a study of T cell responses to AZD1222 COVID-19 vaccine. Libraries were prepared by immunoSEQ multiplex PCR; TCRdb keeps only in-frame clonotypes and omits some of them. This table holds tens of thousands of clones, over 75% found once. The input for sequencing was peripheral blood, taken on day 0 of AZD1222 vaccination. The receptors come from an adult in good health.

The chain links TRBV6-2 or TRBV6-3 to TRBJ1-2, with 7 bases lining up with TRBD1. This CDR3 spans 15 amino acids. CDR1 is MNHEY and CDR2 is SVGEGT in the germline V gene. V was clipped by 5 bases and J by 4 bases; unmatched bases: 10. The CDR3 sequence: CASSPDRSLTYGYTF. The CDR3 coding sequence is TGTGCCAGCAGTCCGGACAGGTCCCTGACCTATGGCTACACCTTC.

The chain is built from TRBV7-2 and TRBJ1-1, with D uncertain. The V gene's germline CDR1 is SGHTA and CDR2 FQGNSA. The V gene lost 0 bases and the J gene lost 7 bases, with 9 bases spanning the gap. The CDR3 length is 13 residues. The CDR3 loop reads CASSLARKGEAFF. For the CDR3, the DNA is TGTGCCAGCAGCTTAGCGCGGAAGGGTGAAGCTTTCTTT.

In this sample, this clone turned up a few times. This chain connects TRBV28 to TRBJ1-2; 9 bases are a match to TRBD1. From germline, CDR1 is MDHEN and CDR2 SYDVKM. The CDR3 sequence is 15 residues long. Germline trimming cut 5 bases from V and 3 bases from J; bases unmatched to any gene: 7. As DNA, the CDR3 is TGTGCCAGCAGTCCCGGGACAGGGTATGACTATGGCTACACCTTC. Translation: CASSPGTGYDYGYTF.

The chain links TRBV5-5 to TRBJ1-6; TRBD1 matches at 7 bases. V dropped 2 bases and J dropped 9; count of bases not matched to a gene: 11. CDR1 and CDR2 from the germline V gene are SGHKS and YYEKEE (reference sequence). The CDR3 sequence is 16 residues long. Here the CDR3 reads CASSLQAGQRSSPLHF. The DNA of the CDR3 is TGTGCCAGCAGCTTACAGGCGGGACAGCGTAGTTCACCCCTCCACTTT.

V and J are TRBV6-5 and TRBJ2-5, with 12 bases that match TRBD2. In germline, CDR1 is MNHEY, CDR2 SVGAGI. Trimming cost V 2 bases and J 4 bases; bases outside gene matches: 5. There are 16 residues in the CDR3. As DNA, the CDR3 is TGTGCCAGCAGTTACATGGGACTAGCGGGTGGAGAGACCCAGTACTTC. As protein: CASSYMGLAGGETQYF.

The chain links TRBV5-5 to TRBJ2-7; D is unresolved. V shed 0 bases and J shed 3 bases, with 7 bases lying between them. Germline V gene data show CDR1 as SGHKS and CDR2 as YYEKEE (reference sequence). The CDR3 is 13 residues long. This CDR3 is CASSLATGYEQYF. CDR3 in DNA: TGTGCCAGCAGCTTGGCCACCGGCTACGAGCAGTACTTC. Together with reference TRBV5-5 and TRBJ2-7, the CDR3 gives the full variable domain: DAGVTQSPTHLIKTRGQQVTLRCSPISGHKSVSWYQQVLGQGPQFIFQYYEKEERGRGNFPDRFSARQFPNYSSELNVNALLLGDSALYLCASSLATGYEQYFGPGTRLTVT.

The V gene is TRBV10-3, the J gene TRBJ2-1, with TRBD2 matching over 8 bases. The CDR3 contains 16 residues. V shed 0 bases, J shed 7 bases, and the junction held 8 bases outside the gene matches. The germline V gene has CDR1 ENHRY and CDR2 SYGVKD. DNA of the CDR3: TGTGCCATCAGTGAGTCCTCAACGGGGGGGACTAATGAGCAGTTCTTC. It codes for CAISESSTGGTNEQFF.

The chain uses TRBV7-2 and TRBJ2-6, with 9 bases matching TRBD1. CDR3 length: 17 amino acids. Germline loops: CDR1 SGHTA, CDR2 FQGNSA. V lost 5 bases to trimming and J lost 0 bases; unmatched junction nucleotides: 5. The CDR3 here is CASSPGTGLSGANVLTF. The CDR3 nucleotides read TGTGCCAGCAGCCCAGGGACAGGGCTCTCTGGGGCCAACGTCCTGACTTTC.

About this clone: This CDR3 is also generated by other DNA sequences in the sample. The rearrangement links TRBV28 to TRBJ2-7, with D perhaps matching TRBD2 (6 bases). Germline V gene data show CDR1 as MDHEN and CDR2 as SYDVKM. V was pared by 8 bases and J by 6 bases, with 11 bases between. CDR3 length equals 11 residues. The CDR3 reads CASSLGGEQYF. The DNA of the CDR3 is TGTGCCAGCTCTCTGGGGGGCGAGCAGTACTTC.

The CDR3 region has the DNA TGTGCCGCTTGGGGACAGATGAACACTGAAGCTTTCTTT. Protein product: CAAWGQMNTEAFF. This rearrangement joins TRBV10-3 to TRBJ1-1, with 7 nucleotides matching TRBD1. J was trimmed by 0 bases and V by 11 bases; bases with no gene match: 6. The CDR3 runs to 13 residues. CDR1 and CDR2 (germline): ENHRY, SYGVKD.